A single sample gave rise to the 29 T cell receptor beta chains below, sequenced in a study of human T cells and chemical hapten exposure. Time point meaning: patch test 1, 2 weeks after DPC sensitization. As for treatment: therapeutic diphenylcyclopropenone sensitization with weekly scalp DPC. Each CDR3 protein gets one entry after TCRdb re-called the RACE reads with MiXCR. The sample yields around 380,000 distinct CDR3 sequences, around 5% seen once. The starting material was whole blood, obtained in connection with sensitization to the hapten diphenylcyclopropenone (DPC). The receptors were gathered from a woman in her fifties or sixties with alopecia areata. Some clones in this sample may be carry-over from other donors' samples.

This clonotype was counted a few times. The chain carries TRBV12-3 or TRBV12-4 and TRBJ1-1; 7 bases line up with TRBD1. The CDR3 is 16 amino acids. The J segment lost 0 bases and the V segment lost 4 bases, leaving 8 bases of the junction unmatched. CDR3 loop: CASSSVSGQVNTEAFF. The CDR3 region has the DNA TGTGCCAGCAGTTCCGTTTCCGGACAGGTGAACACTGAAGCTTTCTTT.

In its sample, this clonotype was seen a few times. The chain links TRBV12-3 or TRBV12-4 to TRBJ1-3; D is ambiguous. This CDR3 spans 14 amino acids. V gave up 8 bases and J gave up 0 bases, with 11 bases separating them. The CDR3 reads CASRTYSSGNTIYF. CDR3 DNA sequence: TGTGCCAGCCGCACGTATAGCTCTGGAAACACCATATATTTT.

This clonotype was counted between two and nine times. J is TRBJ2-1 and V is TRBV27; D gene uncertain. CDR1 and CDR2 (germline): MNHEY, SMNVEV (reference sequence). V gave up 5 bases and J gave up 8 bases, with 10 bases separating them. The CDR3 sequence is 12 residues long. This CDR3 is CASSPAQYEQFF. The CDR3 nucleotides are TGTGCCAGCAGTCCTGCGCAGTATGAGCAGTTCTTC.

This clonotype was seen many times. The chain recombines TRBV6-5 with TRBJ2-1; the match to TRBD2 covers 8 bases. Germline loops: CDR1 MNHEY, CDR2 SVGAGI. Germline trimming cut 2 bases from V and 0 bases from J; bases unmatched to any gene: 3. The CDR3 loop spans 16 amino acids. The CDR3 DNA reads TGTGCCAGCAGTTACACCGGGACTAGCTCCTACAATGAGCAGTTCTTC. Encoded protein: CASSYTGTSSYNEQFF.

This clonotype came up a few times. The rearrangement uses TRBV7-6 and TRBJ1-1; 7 bases are shared with TRBD1. CDR3 length: 13 residues. V shed 1 base, J shed 8 bases, and the junction held 4 bases outside the gene matches. In germline, CDR1 is SGHVS, CDR2 FNYEAQ. CDR3 sequence: CASSLGQGEEAFF. CDR3 in DNA: TGTGCCAGCAGCTTAGGACAGGGTGAAGAAGCTTTCTTT.

This clonotype occurred many times. V and J are TRBV2 and TRBJ2-3; D tentatively fits TRBD1 or TRBD2 (6 bases each). CDR1 and CDR2 from the germline V gene are SNHLY and FYNNEI. The CDR3 covers 15 residues. V was pared by 3 bases and J by 0 bases, with 10 bases between. This CDR3 is CASSEQGTSTDTQYF. The CDR3 DNA reads TGTGCCAGCAGTGAGCAGGGGACTAGCACAGATACGCAGTATTTT.

There are a few counts of this clonotype. This chain uses TRBV15 with TRBJ2-7; TRBD1 matches 8 bases. The CDR3 is made up of 15 amino acids. Looked up from germline, CDR1 is LNHNV and CDR2 is YYDKDF (reference sequence). After removal of 5 bases from V and 5 bases from J, the junction contained 11 bases not matched to a gene. In DNA, the CDR3 is TGTGCCACCAGCGCTAACAGGGGGTTCCAGGACGAGCAGTACTTC. Its translation is CATSANRGFQDEQYF. The full variable domain, with the rest looked up from reference TRBV15 and TRBJ2-7, is DAMVIQNPRYQVTQFGKPVTLSCSQTLNHNVMYWYQQKSSQAPKLLFHYYDKDFNNEADTPDNFQSRRPNTSFCFLDIRSPGLGDTAMYLCATSANRGFQDEQYFGPGTRLTVT.

The V call is TRBV18, the J call TRBJ2-7; the D gene is possibly TRBD2 (6 bases). Germline CDR1 and CDR2: KGHSH and LQKENI. This CDR3 spans 13 amino acids. The V gene lost 6 bases and the J gene lost 4 bases, with 13 bases spanning the gap. The CDR3 sequence is CASSPTREYEQYF. CDR3 in DNA: TGTGCCAGCTCGCCGACTAGGGAATACGAGCAGTACTTC. Full variable domain (missing parts from reference TRBV18 and TRBJ2-7): NAGVMQNPRHLVRRRGQEARLRCSPMKGHSHVYWYRQLPEEGLKFMVYLQKENIIDESGMPKERFSAEFPKEGPSILRIQQVVRGDSAAYFCASSPTREYEQYFGPGTRLTVT.

This clonotype was seen a few times. The gene calls are TRBV27 and TRBJ2-3; 8 nucleotides line up with TRBD2. Germline V gene data show CDR1 as MNHEY and CDR2 as SMNVEV (reference sequence). CDR3 length: 17 amino acids. V lost 2 bases and J lost 2; bases outside the gene matches: 9. CDR3: CASSLAGAGAFTDTQYF. The CDR3 DNA reads TGTGCCAGCAGTTTAGCGGGAGCGGGGGCATTCACAGATACGCAGTATTTT.

This clonotype was seen repeatedly, ten times or more. The rearrangement uses TRBV7-2 and TRBJ2-3; 9 bases are a match to TRBD2. The CDR3 contains 15 residues. Germline CDR1 and CDR2: SGHTA and FQGNSA. V gave up 5 bases and J gave up 3 bases; unmatched junction bases: 6. CDR3 sequence reads: CASSETSGNTDTQYF. The CDR3 DNA reads as TGTGCCAGCAGCGAGACTAGCGGTAATACAGATACGCAGTATTTT.

As for this clonotype: With a much larger clone just one base away, this may be a read error. The J gene is TRBJ2-5, the V gene TRBV7-9; D is undetermined. This CDR3 contains 14 residues. Germline V gene sequence: CDR1 SEHNR, CDR2 FQNEAQ (reference sequence). CDR3 residues: CASSSDGAQETQNF. The DNA for the CDR3 is TGTGCCAGCAGCTCGGACGGAGCCCAAGAGACCCAGAACTTC.

This clonotype was seen a handful of times. J is TRBJ2-7 and V is TRBV20-1; the D gene is possibly TRBD2 (6 bases). With 3 bases removed from V and 5 bases from J, the gap between germline ends came to 11 bases. This CDR3 is 12 amino acids long. Germline values: CDR1 DFQATT, CDR2 SNEGSKA (reference sequence). The CDR3: CSARWRENEQYF. CDR3 in DNA: TGCAGTGCTAGGTGGAGGGAGAACGAGCAGTACTTC.

This clonotype was recorded many times. This chain joins TRBV6-2 or TRBV6-3 and TRBJ2-5; possibly TRBD1 or TRBD2 for D (5 bases each). Trimming stripped 2 bases from V and 7 bases from J, with 14 bases between. This CDR3 region has 14 residues. The germline V gene encodes CDR1 MNHEY and CDR2 SVGEGT. CDR3 region: CASSYEGTRGTQYF. The CDR3 nucleotides are TGTGCCAGCAGTTACGAGGGGACCAGAGGGACCCAGTACTTC.

This clonotype has only one observation. A much larger clone differs by one base, so this may be a read error. The chain joins TRBV6-1 to TRBJ2-4, with D possibly being TRBD2 (5 bases). CDR3 length: 16 amino acids. Germline V gene sequence: CDR1 MNHNS, CDR2 SASEGT. In DNA form, the CDR3 reads TGTTCCAGCAGTGAAGCTCCGGGAATAGCCAAAAACATTCAGTACTTC. Amino acid sequence: CSSSEAPGIAKNIQYF.

V is TRBV2 and J is TRBJ2-3, with 15 bases that match TRBD2. This CDR3 comprises 15 residues. Germline CDR1 is SNHLY and CDR2 is FYNNEI. Unmatched junction bases numbered 1, after V lost 6 bases and J lost 3 bases. Written as DNA, the CDR3 is TGTGCCAGCAGGGGACTAGCGGGGGGAACAGATACGCAGTATTTT. Amino acid sequence: CASRGLAGGTDTQYF.

V usage is TRBV2 and J usage is TRBJ2-6, with D unclear. This CDR3 has 15 residues. Germline loops: CDR1 SNHLY, CDR2 FYNNEI. The V gene lost 4 bases and the J gene lost 0 bases, with 7 bases spanning the gap. This chain's CDR3 is CASSVVRSGANVLTF. The CDR3 nucleotides read TGTGCCAGCAGTGTAGTCCGCTCTGGGGCCAACGTCCTGACTTTC. Using reference TRBV2 and TRBJ2-6 for the parts outside the CDR3, the full variable domain is EPEVTQTPSHQVTQMGQEVILRCVPISNHLYFYWYRQILGQKVEFLVSFYNNEISEKSEIFDDQFSVERPDGSNFTLKIRSTKLEDSAMYFCASSVVRSGANVLTFGAGSRLTVL.

This clonotype was recorded at least ten times. The rearrangement uses TRBV28 and TRBJ2-1; 9 nucleotides match TRBD2. The CDR3 is made up of 17 amino acids. The V gene's germline CDR1 is MDHEN and CDR2 SYDVKM. The ends lost 2 bases at V and 10 bases at J; junction bases unmatched: 15. CDR3 sequence (DNA): TGTGCCAGCAGTTTAGCCCCTAGGCTAGCGGGATATGGGGAGCAGTTCTTC. It translates to CASSLAPRLAGYGEQFF.

This clonotype showed up many times. The chain recombines TRBV5-6 with TRBJ2-7; 15 bases match TRBD2. With V trimmed by 4 bases and J by 2 bases, 10 bases remained unmatched. Germline V CDR1 and CDR2: SGHDT, YYEEEE. The CDR3 has 18 amino acids. The CDR3 bases are TGTGCCAGCAGCCGTCCCGGGACTAGCGGGGGGCCCCCCTACGAGCAGTACTTC. Its translation is CASSRPGTSGGPPYEQYF.

This clonotype was picked up a small number of times. This chain joins TRBV15 and TRBJ2-3, with D perhaps TRBD2 (7 bases). Germline V gene lookup returns CDR1 LNHNV and CDR2 YYDKDF (reference sequence). The V end was cut by 0 bases, the J end by 5 bases, with 12 bases between. The CDR3 length is 15 residues. The CDR3 DNA follows: TGTGCCACCAGCAGAGATCGGGGGGCGGTAGATACGCAGTATTTT. As protein: CATSRDRGAVDTQYF.

This clonotype was observed many times. The J gene is TRBJ2-3, the V gene TRBV15; 11 positions agree with TRBD2. J lost 5 bases, V lost 4 bases, and 5 bases had no gene match. The CDR3 runs 15 residues. CDR1 is LNHNV, CDR2 YYDKDF, per germline (reference sequence). The DNA for the CDR3 is TGTGCCACCAGCACGCAGCTAGCGGGGGGAGATACGCAGTATTTT. Its protein is CATSTQLAGGDTQYF.

Points on this clonotype: This may be a read error: a much more frequent sequence differs by one nucleotide. The CDR3 region is CARSQEGHSGELFF. CDR3 nucleotides: TGTGCCAGAAGCCAAGAGGGGCACTCCGGGGAGCTGTTTTTT. This rearrangement joins TRBV4-2 to TRBJ2-2, with D possibly being TRBD1 or TRBD2 (5 bases each). The CDR3 loop spans 14 amino acids. Germline V gives CDR1 LGHNA, CDR2 YNFKEQ.

A few counts support this clonotype. J is TRBJ2-1 and V is TRBV6-2 or TRBV6-3; possibly TRBD1 or TRBD2 for D (5 bases each). The CDR3 consists of 17 residues. V lost 0 bases and J lost 0, with 12 bases in between. Germline CDR1 is MNHEY and CDR2 is SVGEGT. Here the CDR3 DNA reads TGTGCCAGCAGTTACTCACGGGACGGCAGCTCCTACAATGAGCAGTTCTTC. The encoded protein is CASSYSRDGSSYNEQFF.

This clonotype was seen many times. The chain employs TRBV27 and TRBJ2-7; D ambiguous. V was trimmed by 4 bases and J by 7 bases, leaving 11 bases between them. The CDR3 is 12 residues long. CDR1 and CDR2 from the germline V gene are MNHEY and SMNVEV (reference sequence). The CDR3 nucleotides read TGTGCCAGCAGTTCCCCTACGAGAGAGCAGTACTTC. Protein sequence: CASSSPTREQYF.

For this clonotype: This may come from a read error, since a much larger clone is one base off. The chain has TRBV29-1 and TRBJ1-2; D gene ambiguous. Germline lookup yields CDR1 SQVTM and CDR2 ANQGSEA. This CDR3 is 14 amino acids long. The CDR3 nucleotides read TGCAGCGTTGAAGACTCAACAGCAAACTATGGCAACACCTTC. Protein: CSVEDSTANYGNTF.

The sample holds many counts of this clonotype. The chain has TRBV29-1 and TRBJ2-5; D is unclear. The V gene's germline CDR1 is SQVTM and CDR2 ANQGSEA. V dropped 4 bases and J dropped 2 bases, with 5 bases sitting between them. The CDR3 consists of 11 residues. The chain's CDR3 is CSVGGQETQYF. DNA for the CDR3: TGCAGCGTTGGGGGTCAAGAGACCCAGTACTTC. The full variable domain, with the rest looked up from reference TRBV29-1 and TRBJ2-5, is SAVISQKPSRDICQRGTSLTIQCQVDSQVTMMFWYRQQPGQSLTLIATANQGSEATYESGFVIDKFPISRPNLTFSTLTVSNMSPEDSSIYLCSVGGQETQYFGPGTRLLVL.

This clonotype was seen many times. V gene TRBV6-2 or TRBV6-3 combines with J gene TRBJ1-3, with D hard to call. The length of the CDR3 is 15 residues. CDR1 and CDR2 from the germline V gene are MNHEY and SVGEGT. Trimming took off 4 bases at V and 1 base at J, with 11 bases between the two ends. The CDR3 sequence is CASSSTGLSGNTIYF. CDR3 in DNA: TGTGCCAGCAGTTCAACGGGCTTATCTGGAAACACCATATATTTT.

This clonotype was found many times. The chain is built from TRBV6-6 and TRBJ2-5; D is undetermined. CDR1 and CDR2 (germline): MNHNY, SVGAGI (reference sequence). V was shortened by 6 bases and J by 1 base, with 12 bases between the two germline ends. The CDR3 covers 14 residues. CDR3 sequence (DNA): TGTGCCAGCAGCAGCCCTCTAGGCCAAGAGACCCAGTACTTC. It specifies CASSSPLGQETQYF.

At least ten counts were recorded for this clonotype. The V and J genes are TRBV14 and TRBJ1-1; the D gene is possibly TRBD1 (5 bases). The CDR3 has 13 amino acids. The germline V and J ends were trimmed by 5 bases and 1 base, with 8 bases remaining between them. Germline V gene lookup returns CDR1 SGHDN and CDR2 FVKESK. In nucleotides, the CDR3 is TGTGCCAGCAGCGCAGGGACGAACACTGAAGCTTTCTTT. Amino acids: CASSAGTNTEAFF.

The sample holds many counts of this clonotype. The gene calls are TRBV9 and TRBJ1-1, with 9 bases identical to TRBD1. V dropped 3 bases and J dropped 6; count of bases not matched to a gene: 9. The germline gives CDR1 SGDLS, CDR2 YYNGEE. The CDR3 runs 15 residues. Here the CDR3 reads CASSAWTGETSEAFF. In DNA, the CDR3 is TGTGCCAGCAGCGCCTGGACAGGGGAGACATCTGAAGCTTTCTTT.